Given below is one TCR beta chain in context. As originally analysed: Amplification of reference gene primers provided the estimated nucleated cell counts. Libraries were prepared by immunoSEQ multiplex PCR; TCRdb keeps only in-frame clonotypes and omits some of them. V, J and clone size were drawn from that table, and D and trimming were deduced from the DNA. The data show 150,000 to 200,000 clones, with over 80% seen just once and 3% to 4.5% held by the top ten. This record comes from a study of blood T cell repertoires in COVID-19. Study background: There were acute and convalescent COVID-19 samples, and they came from the United States, Italy and Spain.

The V end was cut by 1 base, the J end by 5 bases, with 9 bases between. Germline V gives CDR1 KGHSH, CDR2 LQKENI. CDR3 size: 14 residues. This receptor was obtained from a woman aged 55 to 70 who had recovered from COVID-19. Sequences were obtained from peripheral blood. The chain combines TRBV18 with TRBJ2-1; a possible D gene is TRBD1 (6 bases). In nucleotides, the CDR3 is TGTGCCAGCTCACCACGAGACAGGAACAATGAGCAGTTCTTC. Protein sequence: CASSPRDRNNEQFF.